This T cell receptor (beta chain) is from a study of control samples from healthy donors and cancer patients. Profiled with immunoSEQ multiplex PCR; TCRdb holds only in-frame clones, not every one. This table holds some 200,000 clones, just under 95% found once. CDR3 length: 14 residues. Germline CDR1 is SQVTM and CDR2 is ANQGSEA. With 4 bases removed from V and 10 bases from J, the gap between germline ends came to 22 bases. This clone was picked up one time. Specimen: blood. The V gene is TRBV29-1, the J gene TRBJ1-1; possible D gene TRBD1, 5 bases. This receptor was identified in a man aged 18 to 30 in good health. The CDR3: CSVGSWDREEGAFF. The CDR3 DNA follows: TGCAGCGTTGGATCCTGGGACCGGGAGGAGGGAGCTTTCTTT.